The source of this T cell receptor beta chain is a study of blood T cell repertoires in COVID-19. Per the germline V gene, CDR1 is SGDLS and CDR2 is YYNGEE. Trimming removed 3 bases at V and 0 bases at J, with 11 bases between. The CDR3 runs 15 residues. In the authors' workflow: Scientists estimated how many nucleated cells there were by amplifying reference gene primers. Using immunoSEQ multiplex PCR, the repertoire was profiled, and TCRdb retains in-frame clones only, with some absent. From that table come the V and J calls and clone size; the DNA was used to work out D and trimming. The data hold around 140,000 clones, with about 79% observed a single time.

This TCR came from a man in his 60s with active or convalescent COVID-19. The material sequenced was peripheral blood. The chain is built from TRBV9 and TRBJ2-3; no clear D. The CDR3 protein is CASSAHAASTDTQYF. The CDR3, as DNA: TGTGCCAGCAGCGCTCATGCGGCTAGCACAGATACGCAGTATTTT.